This T cell receptor (beta chain) stems from a study of identical twins. The CDR3 is 13 amino acids. Per germline, CDR1 SNHLY and CDR2 FYNNEI. V lost 6 bases and J lost 2, with 9 bases in between. This clonotype was counted ten times or more. The antigen remains undetermined. Broader study findings: Conclusions relied on cross-sectional statistical analysis, not following the same donors. Cord blood beta clonotypes present at high abundance carried fewer insertions; no such pattern appeared in memory repertoires. Out-of-frame TCR alpha sharing observed in monozygotic twins exceeded model estimates.

Template switching created a universal primer site, and the cDNA included unique molecular identifiers. TCRdb redid the calling of the 5' RACE reads with MiXCR, one entry per CDR3 protein. The data show about 200,000 distinct CDR3 sequences, with around 9.6% seen just once and just over 5% held by the top ten. The chain uses TRBV2 and TRBJ2-3; D might be TRBD2 (6 bases). The sequenced sample was memory (CD45RO+) T cells sorted from blood. The TCR originated in a woman younger than 30 in good health. The chain's CDR3 is CASSLAFTDTQYF. In DNA form, the CDR3 reads TGTGCCAGCAGCCTAGCGTTCACAGATACGCAGTATTTT.